This T cell receptor beta chain was captured by sequencing in a study of blood T cell repertoires in COVID-19. The repertoire was sequenced with immunoSEQ multiplex PCR; TCRdb's copy has only in-frame clones and lacks some. This sample carries 150,000 to 200,000 clones, under 85% of them seen once, and the ten largest clones take about 12%. Sequenced input: PBMCs or T cells enriched from blood (not recorded which). The source is a man aged 45 to 65 who had recovered from COVID-19.

CDR3 protein: CASSLWAGDYNSPLHF. The CDR3 nucleotides read TGTGCCAGCAGTTTATGGGCAGGTGATTATAATTCACCCCTCCACTTT. V usage is TRBV28 and J usage is TRBJ1-6; D uncertain. The CDR3 runs 16 residues. The germline V gene encodes CDR1 MDHEN and CDR2 SYDVKM. Deletions cut 0 bases from V and 4 bases from J, with 10 bases between.